The 27 T cell receptor beta chains presented below share a single source sample, sequenced in a study of T cells in Graves' hyperthyroidism and ophthalmopathy. Amplified regions were TCR beta CDR3 sequences from RNA transcripts. The TCR CDR3 was amplified in a first-round RT-PCR using the HTBI primer set. TCRdb processed the multiplex PCR reads anew with MiXCR; each CDR3 protein has one entry. Here the sample spans 600,000 to 750,000 distinct CDR3 sequences, about 18% being singletons. What was sequenced was blood. Receptor source: a man aged 45-65 years with Graves' hyperthyroidism.

The chain carries TRBV28 and TRBJ2-5; TRBD1 is a possible D gene (6 bases). This CDR3 spans 14 amino acids. Deletions cut 4 bases from V and 1 base from J, with 10 bases between. Germline V gene lookup returns CDR1 MDHEN and CDR2 SYDVKM. The CDR3 loop reads CASSSGQIQETQYF. In DNA, the CDR3 is TGTGCCAGCAGTTCCGGACAGATCCAAGAGACCCAGTACTTC.

This clonotype was observed a handful of times. This chain joins TRBV6-1 and TRBJ1-5; 7 nucleotides align to TRBD1. The V gene end was trimmed by 5 bases and the J gene end by 10 bases; junction bases not matched to a gene: 8. CDR3 length: 13 residues. Germline V gene lookup returns CDR1 MNHNS and CDR2 SASEGT. The CDR3 nucleotides read TGTGCCAGCAGTACAACAGGGGTGGGTCCCCAGCATTTT. Protein sequence: CASSTTGVGPQHF.

As to this clonotype: This may come from a read error, since a much larger clone is one base off. The conserved phenylalanine or tryptophan is not found at the CDR3 terminus, so this likely reflects a read error. V gene TRBV20-1 combines with J gene TRBJ2-1; 10 bases align to TRBD2. CDR1 and CDR2 from the germline V gene are DFQATT and SNEGSKA (reference sequence). V was pared by 7 bases and J by 2 bases, with 8 bases of the junction left unmatched. The CDR3 runs to 15 residues. The CDR3 here is CSGSPSGSPYNEQFS. The CDR3 DNA follows: TGCAGTGGAAGCCCTAGCGGGAGCCCCTACAATGAGCAGTTCTCC.

This clonotype was recorded many times. The rearrangement uses TRBV28 and TRBJ2-6; no clear D. Germline V gene data show CDR1 as MDHEN and CDR2 as SYDVKM. Trimming took 7 bases from V and 0 from J, leaving 13 bases between them. This CDR3 is 16 amino acids long. DNA for the CDR3: TGTGCCAGCAACGTACAATCAAGCTCTGGGGCCAACGTCCTGACTTTC. It is translated as CASNVQSSSGANVLTF. Supplemented by reference TRBV28 and TRBJ2-6, the full variable domain reads DVKVTQSSRYLVKRTGEKVFLECVQDMDHENMFWYRQDPGLGLRLIYFSYDVKMKEKGDIPEGYSVSREKKERFSLILESASTNQTSMYLCASNVQSSSGANVLTFGAGSRLTVL.

The chain recombines TRBV20-1 with TRBJ2-3, with 10 bases matching TRBD2. The CDR3 has 17 residues. Germline CDR1 DFQATT, CDR2 SNEGSKA (reference sequence). After removal of 4 bases from V and 1 base from J, the junction contained 11 bases not matched to a gene. CDR3 coding DNA: TGCAGTGCTACGCGGGCTAGCGGGAGAGGAGGCACAGATACGCAGTATTTT. Its protein product is CSATRASGRGGTDTQYF.

At least ten counts were recorded for this clonotype. The chain links TRBV30 to TRBJ1-1; no firm D call. V lost 0 bases, J lost 6 bases, and 8 bases lay in between. The length of the CDR3 is 12 residues. Per germline, CDR1 GTSNPN and CDR2 SVGIG (reference sequence). The CDR3 DNA reads as TGTGCCTGGAGTGTATGGCAATCTGAAGCTTTCTTT. This encodes CAWSVWQSEAFF.

This clonotype was picked up many times. V and J are TRBV28 and TRBJ2-6, with D maybe TRBD2 (5 bases). The germline V gene has CDR1 MDHEN and CDR2 SYDVKM. The germline V and J ends were trimmed by 6 bases and 0 bases, with 9 bases remaining between them. The CDR3 has 15 residues. Written as DNA, the CDR3 is TGTGCCAGCAGCCGAGGGAACTCTGGGGCCAACGTCCTGACTTTC. Translating it yields CASSRGNSGANVLTF. The full variable domain, completed using reference TRBV28 and TRBJ2-6, is DVKVTQSSRYLVKRTGEKVFLECVQDMDHENMFWYRQDPGLGLRLIYFSYDVKMKEKGDIPEGYSVSREKKERFSLILESASTNQTSMYLCASSRGNSGANVLTFGAGSRLTVL.

There are a few counts of this clonotype. The chain joins TRBV29-1 to TRBJ2-7, with D hard to call. From germline, CDR1 is SQVTM and CDR2 ANQGSEA. Trimming stripped 3 bases from V and 4 bases from J, with 10 bases between. This CDR3 is built from 12 residues. CDR3 DNA sequence: TGCAGCGTTGAGGGCTCAGCGTACGAGCAGTACTTC. This translates into CSVEGSAYEQYF.

V is TRBV3-1 and J is TRBJ1-2, with a weak D call TRBD1 (5 bases). This CDR3 has 15 amino acids. The germline gives CDR1 LGHDT, CDR2 YNNKEL (reference sequence). V was cut by 0 bases and J by 7 bases, with 15 bases left in between. The CDR3 sequence is CASSQELQGVGGYTF. CDR3 sequence (DNA): TGTGCCAGCAGCCAAGAACTGCAGGGAGTAGGTGGCTACACCTTC.

Concerning this clonotype itself: This CDR3 is missing its conserved last phenylalanine or tryptophan, likely due to a read error. The chain has TRBV27 and TRBJ1-1; D call uncertain. This CDR3 spans 14 amino acids. Germline CDR1 reads MNHEY; CDR2 reads SMNVEV (reference sequence). V was trimmed by 3 bases and J by 2 bases, leaving 10 bases between them. The chain's CDR3 is CASSLTSLNTEAFL. As DNA, the CDR3 is TGTGCCAGCAGTTTGACGAGTTTAAACACTGAAGCTTTCCTT.

V is TRBV12-3 or TRBV12-4 and J is TRBJ1-2; 8 bases line up with TRBD1. The CDR3 loop spans 13 amino acids. Trimming cost V 9 bases and J 9 bases; bases outside gene matches: 12. As DNA, the CDR3 is TGTGCCAGTCTTAGTCGACAGGGGAGTAGCTACACCTTC. It translates to CASLSRQGSSYTF.

This clonotype showed up just a few times. The rearrangement uses TRBV12-3 or TRBV12-4 and TRBJ1-1; no clear D gene. V dropped 6 bases and J dropped 7 bases, with 9 bases sitting between them. The CDR3 runs to 11 residues. CDR3 sequence (DNA): TGTGCCAGCAGAGTAGCTGTTGAAGCTTTCTTT. Translated: CASRVAVEAFF.

About this clonotype itself: One end of the junction does not line up with germline, which may come from a read error. The chain employs TRBV25-1 and TRBJ2-5; D is undetermined. The CDR3 is made up of 14 amino acids. Germline V gene lookup returns CDR1 MGHDK and CDR2 SYGVNS. The CDR3 DNA sequence: TGTGCCGGCAGTGGCAGGCTGTACCAAGAGACCCAGTACTTC. It translates to CAGSGRLYQETQYF. The variable domain in full, completed from reference TRBV25-1 and TRBJ2-5, reads EADIYQTPRYLVIGTGKKITLECSQTMGHDKMYWYQQDPGMELHLIHYSYGVNSTEKGDLSSESTVSRIRTEHFPLTLESARPSHTSQYLCAGSGRLYQETQYFGPGTRLLVL.

This clonotype was counted only a few times. This rearrangement joins TRBV4-3 to TRBJ2-3; 11 bases align to TRBD2. Germline CDR1 is LGHNA and CDR2 is YSLEER. The CDR3 runs to 16 residues. Trimming took 4 bases from V and 4 from J; bases not matched to a gene: 7. DNA for the CDR3: TGCGCCAGCAGCCTAGGGACTAGCGGTGGAGCAGATACGCAGTATTTT. This sequence encodes CASSLGTSGGADTQYF.

The chain uses TRBV6-2 or TRBV6-3 and TRBJ2-5; TRBD1 matches 7 bases. This CDR3 spans 15 amino acids. With V trimmed by 2 bases and J by 2 bases, 5 bases remained unmatched. Looked up from germline, CDR1 is MNHEY and CDR2 is SVGEGT. The CDR3 region has the DNA TGTGCCAGCAGTTACCCTGGGACAGCTCAAGAGACCCAGTACTTC. Translated, it gives CASSYPGTAQETQYF.

This clonotype has a count of ten or more. The gene calls are TRBV7-2 and TRBJ1-1; D is possibly TRBD1 (6 bases). CDR1 is SGHTA, CDR2 FQGNSA, per germline. The CDR3 length is 15 residues. Trimming took 5 bases from V and 2 from J, leaving 15 bases between them. The DNA of the CDR3 is TGTGCCAGCAGCAAGGATTACAGGGTAAACACTGAAGCTTTCTTT. It specifies CASSKDYRVNTEAFF.

This clonotype was counted ten times or more. The chain has TRBV7-9 and TRBJ2-7, with 9 bases fitting TRBD2. The ends lost 3 bases at V and 9 bases at J; junction bases unmatched: 9. Germline values: CDR1 SEHNR, CDR2 FQNEAQ (reference sequence). The CDR3 totals 14 residues. DNA for the CDR3: TGTGCCAGCAGCTTTGTAGCGGGAGCAAGCGGGCAGTACTTC. This translates into CASSFVAGASGQYF.

This clonotype appeared many times. The V and J genes are TRBV2 and TRBJ2-5; 12 nucleotides line up with TRBD2. Germline lookup yields CDR1 SNHLY and CDR2 FYNNEI. The CDR3 has 18 residues. J lost 4 bases, V lost 7 bases, and 16 bases had no gene match. The CDR3 loop is CASTTTSGSRGYSETQYF. In DNA form, the CDR3 reads TGTGCCAGCACCACGACTAGCGGGAGTAGGGGTTATTCAGAGACCCAGTACTTC.

This clonotype was seen repeatedly, ten times or more. The chain employs TRBV28 and TRBJ1-2, with a tentative D call TRBD1 (6 bases). Trimming shortened V by 3 bases and J by 2 bases, and 19 bases separated the two germline ends. The CDR3 consists of 17 residues. Germline V gene lookup returns CDR1 MDHEN and CDR2 SYDVKM. The CDR3 DNA reads as TGTGCCAGCAGTTTTCACAATCCGGCACAGGGAAACTATGGCTACACCTTC. Translating it yields CASSFHNPAQGNYGYTF.

This clonotype was observed a few times. V is TRBV6-1 and J is TRBJ1-5; D is unclear. CDR3 length: 14 residues. Germline CDR1 and CDR2: MNHNS and SASEGT. V was shortened by 6 bases and J by 4 bases, with 13 bases between the two germline ends. The CDR3 is CASSVRSGNQPQHF. The CDR3 coding sequence is TGTGCCAGCAGCGTTCGATCCGGGAATCAGCCCCAGCATTTT.

This clonotype was observed many times. The chain is built from TRBV20-1 and TRBJ2-7, with 11 bases identical to TRBD2. CDR1 and CDR2 (germline): DFQATT, SNEGSKA (reference sequence). This CDR3 is 15 amino acids long. J lost 2 bases, V lost 1 base, and 4 bases had no gene match. CDR3 nucleotides: TGCAGTGCTAGAGTAGTAGCGGGAGGGGCCTACGAGCAGTACTTC. Translation gives CSARVVAGGAYEQYF.

J is TRBJ1-2 and V is TRBV5-5; D is possibly TRBD1 (5 bases). The CDR3 contains 14 residues. The V end was cut by 1 base, the J end by 6 bases, with 13 bases between. Germline loops: CDR1 SGHKS, CDR2 YYEKEE (reference sequence). The CDR3 protein is CASSLLTGINGYTF. The CDR3 region has the DNA TGTGCCAGCAGCTTGCTTACAGGAATAAATGGCTACACCTTC.

This clonotype was observed a handful of times. V gene TRBV18 combines with J gene TRBJ2-3; weak D call: TRBD2 (6 bases). V was trimmed by 3 bases and J by 0 bases, leaving 16 bases between them. CDR1 and CDR2 from the germline V gene are KGHSH and LQKENI. The CDR3 spans 17 residues. The CDR3 bases are TGTGCCAGCTCACCGAAGGTTGCGGGGCCCAGCACAGATACGCAGTATTTT. Translation gives CASSPKVAGPSTDTQYF. The entire variable domain, with the rest obtained from reference TRBV18 and TRBJ2-3, is as follows: NAGVMQNPRHLVRRRGQEARLRCSPMKGHSHVYWYRQLPEEGLKFMVYLQKENIIDESGMPKERFSAEFPKEGPSILRIQQVVRGDSAAYFCASSPKVAGPSTDTQYFGPGTRLTVL.

This sequence joins TRBV5-5 and TRBJ2-1; D is possibly TRBD2 (6 bases). The V gene lost 2 bases and the J gene lost 7 bases, with 13 bases spanning the gap. This CDR3 is built from 14 residues. Germline loops: CDR1 SGHKS, CDR2 YYEKEE (reference sequence). CDR3 loop: CASSLLGGQNEQFF. The CDR3 region has the DNA TGTGCCAGCAGCTTACTAGGAGGGCAGAATGAGCAGTTCTTC.

The V call is TRBV28, the J call TRBJ1-1; TRBD1 agrees at 7 bases. CDR1 MDHEN and CDR2 SYDVKM come from the germline V gene. There are 12 residues in the CDR3. Trimming at V came to 5 bases and at J to 11 bases, leaving 8 bases not matched to a gene. The CDR3 here is CASSLLQGKAFF. The DNA for the CDR3 is TGTGCCAGCAGTCTCCTACAGGGGAAGGCTTTCTTT.

This clonotype turned up a few times. This may be a read error, as it is one base from a much larger clone. The V call is TRBV2, the J call TRBJ1-5; D perhaps matches TRBD1 (5 bases). Germline V gene sequence: CDR1 SNHLY, CDR2 FYNNEI. The CDR3 loop spans 15 amino acids. The V end was cut by 2 bases, the J end by 4 bases, with 12 bases between. The CDR3 sequence: CASSESGAENQPQHF. The CDR3 coding sequence is TGTGCCAGCAGTGAATCCGGGGCAGAGAATCAGCCCCAGCATTTT.

This clonotype came up a few times. The V call is TRBV7-9, the J call TRBJ2-7; 13 bases are a match to TRBD2. From germline, CDR1 is SEHNR and CDR2 FQNEAQ (reference sequence). V trimming: 1 base; J trimming: 5 bases; junction bases outside the gene matches: 8. CDR3 length: 17 amino acids. CDR3 bases: TGTGCCAGCAGCTTAGTCCCGGGACTAGCGGGAACCGACGAGCAGTACTTC. The encoded protein is CASSLVPGLAGTDEQYF.